Below, one T cell receptor (beta chain) is given with its context. Its specificity is unknown. This entry is derived from a study of T cell responses to AZD1222 COVID-19 vaccine. The method was immunoSEQ multiplex PCR; TCRdb's version includes in-frame clones alone and lacks a portion of them. Here the sample spans under 150,000 clones, about nine tenths being singletons. Study observations and caveats: Possibly, clonal diversity was underestimated; donors were largely white British and included more females.

This sequence originates from an adult who received the AZD1222 COVID-19 vaccine. The sample in question was peripheral blood, obtained 28 days after the second AZD1222 dose.

In DNA form, the CDR3 reads TGTGCCAGCCCTAGCCCTGGAAACACCATATATTTT. Amino acid sequence: CASPSPGNTIYF. The rearrangement uses TRBV6-5 and TRBJ1-3; D is undetermined. This CDR3 contains 12 residues. The germline V gene encodes CDR1 MNHEY and CDR2 SVGAGI. Deletions cut 8 bases from V and 2 bases from J, with 7 bases between.